The 5 T cell receptor beta chains presented below share a single source sample, sequenced in a study of CD8 T cells in Susac syndrome (dated by TCRdb to about 2019). Libraries were constructed by the immunoSEQ multiplex PCR assay. RNA was extracted with the RNeasy kit and 0.5 to 1 ug was reverse transcribed using random hexamers. TCRdb reprocessed the public reads (quality trimming at Q25 with fastp, clone calling with MiXCR) and kept in-frame beta chains. Duplicate CDR3 protein sequences are folded into a single record with the most common DNA and genes. This sample gives 55,000 to 80,000 distinct CDR3 sequences in total; 93% of them show up just once. Roughly 0.16% of the sample belongs to the ten largest clones. The material sequenced was CD4+ T cells from PBMCs. These receptors originate from a human donor with Susac syndrome.

The chain recombines TRBV6-1 with TRBJ2-1; D is unresolved. The CDR3 has 15 residues. In germline, CDR1 is MNHNS, CDR2 SASEGT. V was pared by 4 bases and J by 5 bases, with 15 bases between. The CDR3 nucleotides are TGTGCCAGCAGTGTAGGCCGGCAACCGAACAATGAGCAGTTCTTC. Encoded protein: CASSVGRQPNNEQFF.

The chain links TRBV29-1 to TRBJ2-4; D is uncertain. There are 13 residues in the CDR3. In germline, CDR1 is SQVTM, CDR2 ANQGSEA. Trimming stripped 0 bases from V and 1 base from J, with 4 bases between. CDR3 in DNA: TGCAGCGTTGAAGATAGCGCCAAAAACATTCAGTACTTC. The encoded protein is CSVEDSAKNIQYF.

The J gene is TRBJ2-7, the V gene TRBV7-8, with 7 bases identical to TRBD1. The V and J ends lost 4 bases and 2 bases, in that order; junction bases with no gene match: 8. Per the germline V gene, CDR1 is SGHVS and CDR2 is FQNEAQ. The CDR3 sequence is 15 residues long. DNA of the CDR3: TGTGCCAGCAGCTCGCCCTGGACAGGCCCCTACGAGCAGTACTTC. This encodes CASSSPWTGPYEQYF.

CDR3 residues: CASSLVTGITNNEQFF. CDR3 coding DNA: TGCGCCAGCAGCTTGGTCACGGGGATCACAAACAATGAGCAGTTCTTC. This sequence joins TRBV5-1 and TRBJ2-1; TRBD2 might be the D (5 bases). The CDR3 runs to 16 residues. V gave up 0 bases and J gave up 5 bases, with 15 bases separating them. The germline V gene encodes CDR1 SGHRS and CDR2 YFSETQ.

V usage is TRBV7-9 and J usage is TRBJ1-1; possible D gene TRBD1, 5 bases. Per germline, CDR1 SEHNR and CDR2 FQNEAQ (reference sequence). This CDR3 comprises 15 residues. V dropped 4 bases and J dropped 3 bases, with 15 bases sitting between them. The CDR3 region is CASSYGDSRDTEAFF. CDR3 coding DNA: TGTGCCAGCAGCTATGGGGACTCCAGGGACACTGAAGCTTTCTTT.